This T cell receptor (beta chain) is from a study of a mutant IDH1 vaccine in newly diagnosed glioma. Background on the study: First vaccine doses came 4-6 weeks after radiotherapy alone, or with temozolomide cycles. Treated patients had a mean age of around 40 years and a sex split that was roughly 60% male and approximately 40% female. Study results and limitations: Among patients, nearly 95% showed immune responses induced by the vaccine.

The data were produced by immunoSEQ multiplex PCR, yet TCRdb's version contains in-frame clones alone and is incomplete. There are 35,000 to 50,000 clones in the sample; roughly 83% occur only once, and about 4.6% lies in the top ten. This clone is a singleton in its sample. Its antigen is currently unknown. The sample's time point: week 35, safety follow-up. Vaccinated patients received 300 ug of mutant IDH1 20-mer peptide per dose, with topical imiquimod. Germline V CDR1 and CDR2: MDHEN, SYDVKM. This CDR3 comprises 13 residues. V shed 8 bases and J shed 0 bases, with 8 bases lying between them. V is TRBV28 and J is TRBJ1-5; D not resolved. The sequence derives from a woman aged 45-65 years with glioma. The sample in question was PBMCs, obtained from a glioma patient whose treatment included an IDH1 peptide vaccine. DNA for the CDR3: TGTGCCAGCGGAGGCGATAGCAATCAGCCCCAGCATTTT. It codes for CASGGDSNQPQHF.